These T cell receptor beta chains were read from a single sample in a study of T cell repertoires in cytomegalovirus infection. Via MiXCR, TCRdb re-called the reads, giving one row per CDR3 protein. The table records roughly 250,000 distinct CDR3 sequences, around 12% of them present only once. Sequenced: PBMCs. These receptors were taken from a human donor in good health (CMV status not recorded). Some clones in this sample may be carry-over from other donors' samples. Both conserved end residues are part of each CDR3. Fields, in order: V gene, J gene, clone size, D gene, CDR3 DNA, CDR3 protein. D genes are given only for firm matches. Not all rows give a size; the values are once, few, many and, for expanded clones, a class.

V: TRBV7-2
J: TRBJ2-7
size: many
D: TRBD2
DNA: TGTGCCAGCAGCTTACTAGCGGGCCCCGCCGAGCAGTACTTC
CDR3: CASSLLAGPAEQYF

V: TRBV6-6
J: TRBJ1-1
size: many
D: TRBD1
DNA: TGTGCCAGCAGTGTCCGGGGTAGGGGGCTGGTACGACTGGGAACTGAAGCTTTCTTT
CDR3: CASSVRGRGLVRLGTEAFF

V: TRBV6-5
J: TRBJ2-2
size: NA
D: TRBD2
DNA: TGTGCCACGGGGGCGGGGGGCGCGAACACCGGGGAGCTGTTTTTT
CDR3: CATGAGGANTGELFF

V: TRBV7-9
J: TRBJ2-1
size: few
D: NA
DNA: TGTGCCAGCAGCTCCGCGGCAGGGGTGAGCTCCTACAATGAGCAGTTCTTC
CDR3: CASSSAAGVSSYNEQFF

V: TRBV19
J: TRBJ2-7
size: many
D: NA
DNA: TGTGCCAGTAGTATAGGCGGGGCCGGCGAGCAGTACTTC
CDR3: CASSIGGAGEQYF

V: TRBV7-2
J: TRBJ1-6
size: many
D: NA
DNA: TGTGCCAGCAGCCCCGGGGCCCTGAATTCACCCCTCCACTTT
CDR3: CASSPGALNSPLHF

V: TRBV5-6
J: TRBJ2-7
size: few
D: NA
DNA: TGTGCCAGCAGCCCAGTGACGGGCTCCTACGAGCAGTACTTC
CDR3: CASSPVTGSYEQYF

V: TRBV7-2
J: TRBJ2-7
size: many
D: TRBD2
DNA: TGTGCCAGCAGCTTCTCGACTGGGACTAGCTCCTACGAGCAGTACTTC
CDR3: CASSFSTGTSSYEQYF

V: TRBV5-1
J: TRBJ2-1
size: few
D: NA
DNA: TGCGCCAGCAGCTTGGATGTAGGGGGAGGGTACAATGAGCAGTTCTTC
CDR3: CASSLDVGGGYNEQFF

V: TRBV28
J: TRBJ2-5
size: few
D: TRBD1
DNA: TGTGCCAGCAGTTCAACAGGGGGCGGAGAGACCCAGTACTTC
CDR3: CASSSTGGGETQYF

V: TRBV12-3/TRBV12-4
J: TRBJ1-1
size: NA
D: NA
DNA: TGTGCCAGCAGCGTCAGTGGAAGGAACACTGAAGCTTTCTTT
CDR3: CASSVSGRNTEAFF

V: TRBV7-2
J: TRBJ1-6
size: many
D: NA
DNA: TGTGCCAGCAGCATTCCACCGACACGACCCCTCCACTTT
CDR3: CASSIPPTRPLHF

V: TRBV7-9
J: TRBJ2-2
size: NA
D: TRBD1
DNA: TGTGCCAGCAGCTCAGACAGGGCCGGGGAGCTGTTTTTT
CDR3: CASSSDRAGELFF

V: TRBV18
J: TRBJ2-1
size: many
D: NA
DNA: TGTGCCAGCTCACCACAGGGCCAAGGTGAGCAGTTCTTC
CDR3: CASSPQGQGEQFF

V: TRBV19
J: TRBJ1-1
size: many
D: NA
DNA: TGTGCCAGTACCTCGACAGGTAACACTGAAGCTTTCTTT
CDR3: CASTSTGNTEAFF

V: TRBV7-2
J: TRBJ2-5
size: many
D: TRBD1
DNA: TGTGCCAGCAGCTCTGGACAGGGGAGGGGTGGGATAGAGACCCAGTACTTC
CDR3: CASSSGQGRGGIETQYF

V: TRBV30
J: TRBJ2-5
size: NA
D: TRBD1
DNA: TGTGCCTGGAGTGTCCTACAGGGGGTACAAGAGACCCAGTACTTC
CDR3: CAWSVLQGVQETQYF

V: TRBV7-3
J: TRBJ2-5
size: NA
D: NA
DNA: TGTGCCAGCAGCTCTCCCCCTAAAGAGACCCAGTACTTC
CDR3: CASSSPPKETQYF

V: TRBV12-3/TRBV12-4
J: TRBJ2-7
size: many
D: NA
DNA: TGTGCCAGCAGTTATCGGGGGCTAAGTGAGCAGTACTTC
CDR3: CASSYRGLSEQYF

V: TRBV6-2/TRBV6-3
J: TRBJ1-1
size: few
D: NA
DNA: TGTGCCAGCGGCAGGGTCCGGTCTGAAGCTTTCTTT
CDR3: CASGRVRSEAFF

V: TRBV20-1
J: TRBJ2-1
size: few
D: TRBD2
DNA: TGCAGTGCGCGTTCCAGCGGGAGGGCCGGCGTTGAAGAGCAGTTCTTC
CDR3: CSARSSGRAGVEEQFF

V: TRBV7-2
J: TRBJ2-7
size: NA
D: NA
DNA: TGTGCCAGCAGCCCATCATGGGACCCTCACCACGAGCAGTACTTC
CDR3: CASSPSWDPHHEQYF

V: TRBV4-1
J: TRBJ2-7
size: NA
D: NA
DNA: TGTGCCAGCAGCCAATTCCTGGGAGTTACCTACGAGCAGTACTTC
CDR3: CASSQFLGVTYEQYF

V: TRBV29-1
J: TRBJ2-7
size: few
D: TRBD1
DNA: TGCAGCGGGGGGACAGGGGGAAACGAGCAGTACTTC
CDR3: CSGGTGGNEQYF

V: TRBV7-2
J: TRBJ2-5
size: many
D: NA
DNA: TGTGCCAGCAGTCTCCGCGGGGAGACCCAGTACTTC
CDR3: CASSLRGETQYF

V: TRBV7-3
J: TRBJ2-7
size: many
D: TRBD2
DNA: TGTGCCAGCAGCTTAGGGGTGGATAGCGGGAGGGTCTCCTACGAGCAGTACTTC
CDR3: CASSLGVDSGRVSYEQYF

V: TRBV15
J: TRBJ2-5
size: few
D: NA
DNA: TGTGCCACCCATGAGGTCCGGGGATCAGGGCTAGCGACGCAGACCCAGTACTTC
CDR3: CATHEVRGSGLATQTQYF

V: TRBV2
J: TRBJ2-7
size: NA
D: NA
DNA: TGTGCCAGCACTACCCGACAGTCCTCCTACGAGCAGTACTTC
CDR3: CASTTRQSSYEQYF

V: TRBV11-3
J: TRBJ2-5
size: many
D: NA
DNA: TGTGCCAGCAGCCCCCGGGACAACCAAGAGACCCAGTACTTC
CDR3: CASSPRDNQETQYF

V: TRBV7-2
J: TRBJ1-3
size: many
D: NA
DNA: TGTGCCAGCAGCCGCAGGCAGGAGAGATCTGGAAACACCATATATTTT
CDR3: CASSRRQERSGNTIYF

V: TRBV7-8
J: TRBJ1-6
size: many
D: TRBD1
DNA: TGTGCCAGCAGCTTGTACAGGGGAACGCTGAGCTCCTATAATTCACCCCTCCACTTT
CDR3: CASSLYRGTLSSYNSPLHF

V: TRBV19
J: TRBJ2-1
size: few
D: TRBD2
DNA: TGTGCCAGTAGTACCTGGGGGGGGACTCCCAGCAATGAGCAGTTCTTC
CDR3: CASSTWGGTPSNEQFF

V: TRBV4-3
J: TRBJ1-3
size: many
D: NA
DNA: TGCGCCAGCAGCCAAGATTGGGACTCTGGAAACACCATATATTTT
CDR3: CASSQDWDSGNTIYF

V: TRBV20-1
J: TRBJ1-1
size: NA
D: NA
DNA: TGCAGTGCTAGAGGGGGTCCGAGAGCTTTCTTT
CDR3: CSARGGPRAFF

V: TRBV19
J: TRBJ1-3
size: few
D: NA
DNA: TGTGCCAGTAGTATCTCAGGGGCGATTGGAAACACCATATATTTT
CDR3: CASSISGAIGNTIYF

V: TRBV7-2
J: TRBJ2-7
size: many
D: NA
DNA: TGTGCCAGCAGCTTGTGGACGGGGGTCGAGCAGTACTTC
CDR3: CASSLWTGVEQYF

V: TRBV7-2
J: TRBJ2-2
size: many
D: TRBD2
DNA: TGTGCCAGCAGCTTAGGAGCGGGAGCGGCCGGGGAGCTGTTTTTT
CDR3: CASSLGAGAAGELFF

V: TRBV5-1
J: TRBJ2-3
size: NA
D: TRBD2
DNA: TGCGCCAGCAGCCCAGCGGGAGTGGATACGCAGTATTTT
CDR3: CASSPAGVDTQYF

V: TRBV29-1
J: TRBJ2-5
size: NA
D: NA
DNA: TGCAGCGTTGGGCAGCAAGAGACCCAGTACTTC
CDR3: CSVGQQETQYF

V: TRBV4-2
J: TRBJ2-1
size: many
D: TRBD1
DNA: TGTGCCAGCAGCCTCTCTAAGGGGGCCGGGAATGAGCAGTTCTTC
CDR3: CASSLSKGAGNEQFF

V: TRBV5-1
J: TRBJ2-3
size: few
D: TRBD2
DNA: TGCGCCAGCACTCTCTTTAGCGGGGGGCCCGCCAGCACAGATACGCAGTATTTT
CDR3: CASTLFSGGPASTDTQYF

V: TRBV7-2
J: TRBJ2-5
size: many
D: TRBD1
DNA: TGTGCCAGCAGCCTAATAGCCCAACGAGGACAGGTACAAGAGACCCAGTACTTC
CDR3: CASSLIAQRGQVQETQYF

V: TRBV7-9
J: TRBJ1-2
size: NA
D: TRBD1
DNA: TGTGCCAGCAGCTTAGCGGCAGGGGGACGCTACACCTTC
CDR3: CASSLAAGGRYTF

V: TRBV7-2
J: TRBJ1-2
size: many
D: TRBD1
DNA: TGTGCCAGCAGCTTAGTAAGGACAGGGGTGTCCGTTGGTGGCTACACCTTC
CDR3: CASSLVRTGVSVGGYTF

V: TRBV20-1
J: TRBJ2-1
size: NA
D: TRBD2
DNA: TGCAGTGCTGTAGGGCCCACAGCGGGAGGGTACAATGAGCAGTTCTTC
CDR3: CSAVGPTAGGYNEQFF

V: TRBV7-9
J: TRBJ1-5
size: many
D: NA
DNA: TGTGCCAGCAGCTTTGCAGGGAGTAATCAGCCCCAGCATTTT
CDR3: CASSFAGSNQPQHF

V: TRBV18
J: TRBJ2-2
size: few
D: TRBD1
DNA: TGTGCCAGCTCACCCTCGACAGGGAGGAACACCGGGGAGCTGTTTTTT
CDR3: CASSPSTGRNTGELFF